This T cell receptor (beta chain) emerged from a study of beta chain features in type 1 diabetes. Expressed TCRB transcripts got sequenced, as all isolated RNA was reverse transcribed. Profiling relied on immunoSEQ multiplex PCR, and the TCRdb table lists in-frame clones only, not all of them. The table records about 40,000 clones, around 49% of them present only once. Germline CDR1 KGHSH, CDR2 LQKENI. Trimming removed 1 base at V and 7 bases at J, with 22 bases between. This CDR3 is built from 17 residues. The receptor comes from a woman under 30 in good health. This chain connects TRBV18 to TRBJ1-1; D uncertain. Sequencing used central memory CD4+ T cells from blood. The CDR3 DNA reads TGTGCCAGCTCACCACGGCTTGCGGAGGCCCGCCAGAATGAAGCTTTCTTT. The encoded protein is CASSPRLAEARQNEAFF. The variable domain in full, with the rest retrieved from reference TRBV18 and TRBJ1-1, is NAGVMQNPRHLVRRRGQEARLRCSPMKGHSHVYWYRQLPEEGLKFMVYLQKENIIDESGMPKERFSAEFPKEGPSILRIQQVVRGDSAAYFCASSPRLAEARQNEAFFGQGTRLTVV.